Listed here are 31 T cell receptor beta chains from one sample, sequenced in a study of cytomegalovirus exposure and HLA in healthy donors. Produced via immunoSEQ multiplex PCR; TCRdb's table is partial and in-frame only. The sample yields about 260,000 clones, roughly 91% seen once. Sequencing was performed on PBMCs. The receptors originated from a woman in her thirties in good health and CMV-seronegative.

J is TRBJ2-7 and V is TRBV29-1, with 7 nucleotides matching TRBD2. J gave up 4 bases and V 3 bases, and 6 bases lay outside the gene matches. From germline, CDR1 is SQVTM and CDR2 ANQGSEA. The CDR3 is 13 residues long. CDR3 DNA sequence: TGCAGCGTTGATATGGGGGGGGGATACGAGCAGTACTTC. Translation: CSVDMGGGYEQYF.

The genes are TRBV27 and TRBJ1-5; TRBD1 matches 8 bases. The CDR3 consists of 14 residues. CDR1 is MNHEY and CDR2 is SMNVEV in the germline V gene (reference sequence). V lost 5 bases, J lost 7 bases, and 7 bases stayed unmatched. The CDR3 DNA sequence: TGTGCCAGCAGTGGAGACAGGGGATGGCAGCCCCAGCATTTT. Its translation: CASSGDRGWQPQHF.

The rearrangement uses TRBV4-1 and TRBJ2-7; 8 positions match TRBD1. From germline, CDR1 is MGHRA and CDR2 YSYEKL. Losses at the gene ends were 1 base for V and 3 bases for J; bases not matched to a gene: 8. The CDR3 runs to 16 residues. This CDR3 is CASSQALLTGDYEQYF. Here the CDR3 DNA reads TGCGCCAGCAGCCAAGCTCTGCTGACAGGGGACTACGAGCAGTACTTC.

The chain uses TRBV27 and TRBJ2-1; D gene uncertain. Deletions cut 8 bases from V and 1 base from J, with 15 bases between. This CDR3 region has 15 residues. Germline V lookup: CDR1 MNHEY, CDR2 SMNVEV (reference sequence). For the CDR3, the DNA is TGTGCCAGCGGACGAGAGGCGGTTTCCTACAATGAGCAGTTCTTC. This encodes CASGREAVSYNEQFF.

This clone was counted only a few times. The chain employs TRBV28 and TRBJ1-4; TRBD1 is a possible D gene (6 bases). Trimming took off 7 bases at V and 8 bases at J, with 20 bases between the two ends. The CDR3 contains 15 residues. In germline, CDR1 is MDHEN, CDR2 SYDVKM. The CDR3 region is CASTTTQGRLEKLFF. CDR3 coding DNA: TGTGCCAGCACCACGACACAGGGTCGGTTAGAAAAACTGTTTTTT.

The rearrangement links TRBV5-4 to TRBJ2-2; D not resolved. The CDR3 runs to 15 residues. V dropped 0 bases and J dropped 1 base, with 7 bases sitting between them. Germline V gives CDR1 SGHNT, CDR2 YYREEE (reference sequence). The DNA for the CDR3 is TGTGCCAGCAGCTTGGCTTGGGAGAACACCGGGGAGCTGTTTTTT. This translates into CASSLAWENTGELFF. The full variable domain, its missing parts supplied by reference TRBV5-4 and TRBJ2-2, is ETGVTQSPTHLIKTRGQQVTLRCSSQSGHNTVSWYQQALGQGPQFIFQYYREEENGRGNFPPRFSGLQFPNYSSELNVNALELDDSALYLCASSLAWENTGELFFGEGSRLTVL.

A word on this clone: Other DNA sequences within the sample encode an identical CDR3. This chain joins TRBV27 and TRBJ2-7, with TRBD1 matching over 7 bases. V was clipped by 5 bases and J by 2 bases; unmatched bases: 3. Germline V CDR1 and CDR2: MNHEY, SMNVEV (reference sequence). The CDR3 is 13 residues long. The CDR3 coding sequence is TGTGCCAGCAGTCCTAGGGGGCCCTACGAGCAGTACTTC. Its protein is CASSPRGPYEQYF.

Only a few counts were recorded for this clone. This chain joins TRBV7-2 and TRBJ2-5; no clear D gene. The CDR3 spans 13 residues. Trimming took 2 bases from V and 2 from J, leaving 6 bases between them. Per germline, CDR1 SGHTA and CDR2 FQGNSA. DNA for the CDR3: TGTGCCAGCAGCTTAACGCCGCAAGAGACCCAGTACTTC. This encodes CASSLTPQETQYF. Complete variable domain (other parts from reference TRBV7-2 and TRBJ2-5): GAGVSQSPSNKVTEKGKDVELRCDPISGHTALYWYRQSLGQGLEFLIYFQGNSAPDKSGLPSDRFSAERTGGSVSTLTIQRTQQEDSAVYLCASSLTPQETQYFGPGTRLLVL.

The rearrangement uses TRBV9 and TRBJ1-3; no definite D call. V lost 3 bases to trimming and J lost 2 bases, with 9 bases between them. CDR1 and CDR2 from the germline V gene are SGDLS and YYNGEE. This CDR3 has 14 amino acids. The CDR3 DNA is TGTGCCAGCAGCGCGGGTGTTACTGGAAACACCATATATTTT. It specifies CASSAGVTGNTIYF.

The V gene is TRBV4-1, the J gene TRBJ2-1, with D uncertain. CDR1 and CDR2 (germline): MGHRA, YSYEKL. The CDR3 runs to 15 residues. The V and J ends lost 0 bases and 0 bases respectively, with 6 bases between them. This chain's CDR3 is CASSQDGSSYNEQFF. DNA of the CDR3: TGCGCCAGCAGCCAAGACGGAAGCTCCTACAATGAGCAGTTCTTC.

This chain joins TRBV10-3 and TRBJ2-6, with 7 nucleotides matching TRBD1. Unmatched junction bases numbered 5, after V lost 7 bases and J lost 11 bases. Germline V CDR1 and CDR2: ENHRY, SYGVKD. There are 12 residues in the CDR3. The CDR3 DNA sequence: TGTGCCATCACTGACAGGGTAGACGTCCTGACTTTC. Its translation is CAITDRVDVLTF.

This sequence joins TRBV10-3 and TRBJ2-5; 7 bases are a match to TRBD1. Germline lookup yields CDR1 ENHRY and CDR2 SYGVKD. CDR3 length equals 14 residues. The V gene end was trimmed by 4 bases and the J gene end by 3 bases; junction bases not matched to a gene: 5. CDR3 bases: TGTGCCATCAGTGTTGCAGGACAGGAAGAGACCCAGTACTTC. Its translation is CAISVAGQEETQYF.

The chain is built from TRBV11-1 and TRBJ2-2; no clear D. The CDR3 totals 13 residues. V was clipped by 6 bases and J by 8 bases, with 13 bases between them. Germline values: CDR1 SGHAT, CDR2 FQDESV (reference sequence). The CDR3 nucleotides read TGTGCCAGCAGTAACAGACTCCAGGGGGAGCTGTTTTTT. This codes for CASSNRLQGELFF.

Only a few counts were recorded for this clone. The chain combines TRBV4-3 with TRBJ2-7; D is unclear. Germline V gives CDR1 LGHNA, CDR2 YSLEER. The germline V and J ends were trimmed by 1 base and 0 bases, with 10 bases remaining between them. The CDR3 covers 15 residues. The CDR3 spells CASSQVRGPSYEQYF. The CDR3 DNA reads TGCGCCAGCAGCCAAGTCCGTGGACCCTCCTACGAGCAGTACTTC.

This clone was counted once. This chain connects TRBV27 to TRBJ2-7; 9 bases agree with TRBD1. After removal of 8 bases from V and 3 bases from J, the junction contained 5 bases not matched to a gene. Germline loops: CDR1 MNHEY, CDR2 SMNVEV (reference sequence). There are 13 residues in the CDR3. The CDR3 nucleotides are TGTGCCAGCCGGCAGGGACAGGGCTACGAGCAGTACTTC. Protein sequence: CASRQGQGYEQYF.

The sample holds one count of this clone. The CDR3 region is CATSRATGATYEQYF. The CDR3, as DNA: TGTGCCACCAGCAGAGCGACAGGGGCCACCTACGAGCAGTACTTC. V gene TRBV15 combines with J gene TRBJ2-7; TRBD1 agrees at 8 bases. The germline V gene encodes CDR1 LNHNV and CDR2 YYDKDF (reference sequence). The CDR3 extends over 15 amino acids. V was clipped by 1 base and J by 2 bases; unmatched bases: 4.

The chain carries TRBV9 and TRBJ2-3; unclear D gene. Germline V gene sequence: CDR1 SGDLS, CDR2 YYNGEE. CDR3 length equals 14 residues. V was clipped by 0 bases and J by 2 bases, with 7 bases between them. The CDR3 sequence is CASSVGGNTDTQYF. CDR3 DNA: TGTGCCAGCAGCGTAGGTGGGAACACAGATACGCAGTATTTT.

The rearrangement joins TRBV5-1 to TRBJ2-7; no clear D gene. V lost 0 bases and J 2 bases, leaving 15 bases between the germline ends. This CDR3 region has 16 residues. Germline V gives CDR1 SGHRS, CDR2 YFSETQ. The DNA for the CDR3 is TGCGCCAGCAGCTTGGCTTCTACCGTGACTCCCTACGAGCAGTACTTC. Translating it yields CASSLASTVTPYEQYF.

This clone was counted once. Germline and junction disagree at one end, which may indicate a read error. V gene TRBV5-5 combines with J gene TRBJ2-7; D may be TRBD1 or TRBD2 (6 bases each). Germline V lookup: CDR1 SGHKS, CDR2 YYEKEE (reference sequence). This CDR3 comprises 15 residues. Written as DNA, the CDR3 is TGTGCCAGCACCTTGGGAGTAGGGGGGATAAACGAGCAGTACTTC. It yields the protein CASTLGVGGINEQYF.

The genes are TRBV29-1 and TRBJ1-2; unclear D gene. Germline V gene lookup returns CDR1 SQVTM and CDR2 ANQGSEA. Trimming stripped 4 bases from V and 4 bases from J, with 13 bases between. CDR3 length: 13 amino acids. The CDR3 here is CSVVVPTAYGYTF. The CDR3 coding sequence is TGCAGCGTTGTGGTCCCGACGGCCTATGGCTACACCTTC.

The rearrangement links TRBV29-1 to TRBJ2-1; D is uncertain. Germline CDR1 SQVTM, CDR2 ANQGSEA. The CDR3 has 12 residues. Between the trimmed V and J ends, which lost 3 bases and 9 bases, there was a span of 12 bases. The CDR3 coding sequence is TGCAGCGTTGATTTTAGGCCCGGTGAGCAGTTCTTC. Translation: CSVDFRPGEQFF.

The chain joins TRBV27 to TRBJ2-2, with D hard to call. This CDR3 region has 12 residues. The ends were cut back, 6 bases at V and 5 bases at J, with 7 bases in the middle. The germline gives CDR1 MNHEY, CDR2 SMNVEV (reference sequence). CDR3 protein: CASSWRTGELFF. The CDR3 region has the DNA TGTGCCAGCAGCTGGAGAACCGGGGAGCTGTTTTTT.

The CDR3 coding sequence is TGTGCCAGTTGGGAAACCGTCGGGTCTAGCACAGATACGCAGTATTTT. Translation: CASWETVGSSTDTQYF. V gene TRBV19 combines with J gene TRBJ2-3; D is unclear. This CDR3 is built from 16 residues. Trimming took off 8 bases at V and 0 bases at J, with 18 bases between the two ends. Per germline, CDR1 LNHDA and CDR2 SQIVND (reference sequence).

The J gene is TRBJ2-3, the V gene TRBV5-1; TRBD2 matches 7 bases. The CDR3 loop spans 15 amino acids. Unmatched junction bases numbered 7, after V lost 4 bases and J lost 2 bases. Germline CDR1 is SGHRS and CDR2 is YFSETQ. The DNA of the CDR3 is TGCGCCAGCAGCCCGGCGGGAGAGTTCACAGATACGCAGTATTTT. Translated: CASSPAGEFTDTQYF.

The CDR3, as DNA: TGTGCCAGCAGCTTAAGGGGACCGCCGAACGAGGGCTACGAGCAGTACTTC. Amino acids: CASSLRGPPNEGYEQYF. This chain joins TRBV7-2 and TRBJ2-7, with D perhaps given as TRBD1 or TRBD2 (5 bases each). Germline V gene data show CDR1 as SGHTA and CDR2 as FQGNSA. Trimming took 2 bases from V and 3 from J, leaving 20 bases between them. The CDR3 has 17 amino acids.

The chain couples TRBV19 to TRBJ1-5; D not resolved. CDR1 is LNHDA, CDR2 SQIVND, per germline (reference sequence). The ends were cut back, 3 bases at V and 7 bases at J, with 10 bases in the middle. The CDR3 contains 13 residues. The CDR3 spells CASSIGVGQPQHF. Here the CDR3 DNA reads TGTGCCAGTAGTATCGGGGTTGGGCAGCCCCAGCATTTT.

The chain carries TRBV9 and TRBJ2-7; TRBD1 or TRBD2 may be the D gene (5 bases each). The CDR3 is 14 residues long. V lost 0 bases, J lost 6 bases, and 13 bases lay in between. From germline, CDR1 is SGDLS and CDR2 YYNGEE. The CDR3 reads CASSVDGAAGEQYF. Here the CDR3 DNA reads TGTGCCAGCAGCGTAGATGGGGCCGCGGGCGAGCAGTACTTC.

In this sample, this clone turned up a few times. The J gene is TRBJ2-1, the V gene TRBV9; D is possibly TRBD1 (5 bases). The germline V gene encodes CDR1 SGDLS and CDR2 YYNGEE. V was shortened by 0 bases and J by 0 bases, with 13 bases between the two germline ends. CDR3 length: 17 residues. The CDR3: CASSVEAQGLSYNEQFF. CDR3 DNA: TGTGCCAGCAGCGTAGAAGCCCAGGGTCTCTCCTACAATGAGCAGTTCTTC. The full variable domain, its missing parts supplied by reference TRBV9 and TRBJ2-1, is DSGVTQTPKHLITATGQRVTLRCSPRSGDLSVYWYQQSLDQGLQFLIQYYNGEERAKGNILERFSAQQFPDLHSELNLSSLELGDSALYFCASSVEAQGLSYNEQFFGPGTRLTVL.

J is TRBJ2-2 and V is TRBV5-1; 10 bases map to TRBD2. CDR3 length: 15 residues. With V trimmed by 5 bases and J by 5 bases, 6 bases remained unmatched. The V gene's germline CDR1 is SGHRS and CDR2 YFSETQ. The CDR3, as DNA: TGCGCCAGCAGACCGACTAGCGGGCCTACCGGGGAGCTGTTTTTT. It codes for CASRPTSGPTGELFF.

The CDR3 here is CASSTGSGRNTGELFF. In DNA form, the CDR3 reads TGTGCCAGTAGCACAGGTAGCGGGAGAAACACCGGGGAGCTGTTTTTT. The rearrangement links TRBV19 to TRBJ2-2, with 9 bases fitting TRBD2. Germline assignment: CDR1 LNHDA and CDR2 SQIVND (reference sequence). The V and J ends lost 6 bases and 2 bases, in that order; junction bases with no gene match: 7. The CDR3 spans 16 residues.

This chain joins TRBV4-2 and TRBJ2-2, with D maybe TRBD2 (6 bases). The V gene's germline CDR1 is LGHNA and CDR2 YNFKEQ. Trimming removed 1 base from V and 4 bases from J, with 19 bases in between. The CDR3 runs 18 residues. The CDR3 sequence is CASSQGPAGWDSTGELFF. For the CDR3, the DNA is TGTGCCAGCAGCCAAGGCCCGGCGGGGTGGGACTCCACCGGGGAGCTGTTTTTT.